This TCR beta chain was retrieved from a study of response to subunit inactivated influenza vaccine. The study, taken as a whole, reports: Authors suggested each seasonal influenza vaccination recruits few new T cells.

TCRdb called the RT-PCR reads again in MiXCR, with one record for every CDR3 protein. This sample has approximately 500,000 distinct CDR3 sequences, with around 13% found just once. Trimming pared 3 bases from V and 2 bases from J, leaving 14 bases between. The germline CDR1 and CDR2 sequences are MDHEN and SYDVKM. CDR3 length: 15 amino acids. With regard to this clonotype: Its antigen remains unidentified.

The sample in question was PBMCs from blood, obtained roughly 12 days after vaccination. The chain recombines TRBV28 with TRBJ2-7; D unclear. The receptor was isolated from a man aged 45 to 65 who received an inactivated influenza vaccine. Written as DNA, the CDR3 is TGTGCCAGCAGTTTTGGCGGCAGAAACACCTACGAGCAGTACTTC. Its protein product is CASSFGGRNTYEQYF.